This T cell receptor (beta chain) came from a study of brain T cells in children with intractable seizures. The study's findings and limits: Pre-surgery blood may have been undersampled, hiding some clones.

CDR3 length: 16 amino acids. V dropped 1 base and J dropped 0 bases, with 11 bases sitting between them. The germline V gene encodes CDR1 SGHVS and CDR2 FQNEAQ. As regards this clone: What it recognizes is unknown.

Profiling relied on immunoSEQ multiplex PCR, and the TCRdb table lists in-frame clones only, not all of them. The sample lists 35,000 to 50,000 clones; over 75% were seen once. This TCR was recovered from a girl aged 2 to 10 with tuberous sclerosis and intractable seizures. Sequenced here: peripheral blood, sampled at surgery. V usage is TRBV7-8 and J usage is TRBJ2-3, with D possibly called TRBD1 or TRBD2 (5 bases each). The CDR3 DNA sequence: TGTGCCAGCAGCTTAGTCGGGGCGACTAGCACAGATACGCAGTATTTT. Its protein product is CASSLVGATSTDTQYF.